This entry is about one TCR beta chain. The data were obtained in a study of blood T cell repertoires in COVID-19. Study context: COVID-19 samples from acute and convalescent phases originated in the United States, Italy and Spain. PBMCs, B-cell-depleted T cells, or T cells were the source of the cDNA or gDNA that made up the material.

Germline CDR1 and CDR2: SGHTA and FQGNSA. The CDR3 has 17 amino acids. With V trimmed by 5 bases and J by 1 base, 9 bases remained unmatched. Profiled with immunoSEQ multiplex PCR; TCRdb holds only in-frame clones, not every one. Of around 300,000 clones in the sample, about 89% are singletons; the top ten hold roughly 2.2%. This rearrangement joins TRBV7-2 to TRBJ2-2; 8 nucleotides agree with TRBD1. This clonotype was sampled from a man aged 50 or older with acute or convalescent COVID-19. What was sequenced was peripheral blood. CDR3 in DNA: TGTGCCAGCAGCCCTAGGTTCGGGACAGGGAACACCGGGGAGCTGTTTTTT. It codes for CASSPRFGTGNTGELFF. The complete variable domain, with remaining parts taken from reference TRBV7-2 and TRBJ2-2, reads GAGVSQSPSNKVTEKGKDVELRCDPISGHTALYWYRQSLGQGLEFLIYFQGNSAPDKSGLPSDRFSAERTGGSVSTLTIQRTQQEDSAVYLCASSPRFGTGNTGELFFGEGSRLTVL.